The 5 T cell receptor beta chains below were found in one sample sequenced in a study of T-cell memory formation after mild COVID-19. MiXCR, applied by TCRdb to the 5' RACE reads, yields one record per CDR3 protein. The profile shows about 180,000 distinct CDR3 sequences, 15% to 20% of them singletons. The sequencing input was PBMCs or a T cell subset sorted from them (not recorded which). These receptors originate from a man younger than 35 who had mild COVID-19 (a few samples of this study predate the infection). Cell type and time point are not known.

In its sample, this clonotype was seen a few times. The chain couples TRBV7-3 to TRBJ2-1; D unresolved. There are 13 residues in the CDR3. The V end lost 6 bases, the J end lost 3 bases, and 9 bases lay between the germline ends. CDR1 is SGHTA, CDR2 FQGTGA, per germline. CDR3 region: CASSKQIYNEQFF. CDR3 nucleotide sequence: TGTGCCAGCAGTAAACAGATCTACAATGAGCAGTTCTTC.

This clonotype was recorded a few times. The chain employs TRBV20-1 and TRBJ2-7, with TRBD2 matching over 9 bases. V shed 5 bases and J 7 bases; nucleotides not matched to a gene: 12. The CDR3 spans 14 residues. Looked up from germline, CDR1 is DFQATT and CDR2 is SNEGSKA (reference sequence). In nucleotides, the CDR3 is TGCAGTGCTGTGGTACCGAGCGGGGGGCCGGAGCAGTACTTC. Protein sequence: CSAVVPSGGPEQYF.

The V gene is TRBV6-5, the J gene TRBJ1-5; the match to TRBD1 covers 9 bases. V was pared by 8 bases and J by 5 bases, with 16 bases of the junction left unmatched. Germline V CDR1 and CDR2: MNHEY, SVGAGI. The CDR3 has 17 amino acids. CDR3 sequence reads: CASEYQWRTGVDQPQHF. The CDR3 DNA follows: TGTGCCAGCGAATATCAGTGGCGGACAGGGGTTGATCAGCCCCAGCATTTT.

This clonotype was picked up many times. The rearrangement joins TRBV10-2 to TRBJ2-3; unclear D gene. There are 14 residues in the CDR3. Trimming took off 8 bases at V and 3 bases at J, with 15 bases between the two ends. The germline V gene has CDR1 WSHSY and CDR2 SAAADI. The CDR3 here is CASGSSYRTDTQYF. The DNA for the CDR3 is TGCGCCAGCGGCTCCTCCTATAGAACAGATACGCAGTATTTT.

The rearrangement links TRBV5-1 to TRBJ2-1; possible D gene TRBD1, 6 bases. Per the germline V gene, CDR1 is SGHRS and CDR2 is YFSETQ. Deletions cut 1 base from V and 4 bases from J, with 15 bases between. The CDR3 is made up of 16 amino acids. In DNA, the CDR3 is TGCGCCAGCAGCTTGACAGGGACGTTCGGGTACAATGAGCAGTTCTTC. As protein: CASSLTGTFGYNEQFF.